These 15 T cell receptor beta chains were sequenced from one sample in a study of blood T cell repertoires in COVID-19. The method was immunoSEQ multiplex PCR; TCRdb's version includes in-frame clones alone and lacks a portion of them. The profile shows some 400,000 clones, approximately 92% of them singletons. Sequencing used PBMCs or T cells enriched from blood (not recorded which). These receptors originate from a man between 25 and 39 years old who had recovered from COVID-19.

The chain is built from TRBV10-3 and TRBJ1-2; D is perhaps TRBD1 (6 bases). The CDR3 length is 14 residues. CDR1 ENHRY and CDR2 SYGVKD come from the germline V gene. The V and J ends lost 9 bases and 2 bases respectively, with 16 bases between them. The CDR3, as DNA: TGTGCCATACGGATACAGGGACGGAACTATGGCTACACCTTC. Encoded protein: CAIRIQGRNYGYTF.

V usage is TRBV2 and J usage is TRBJ2-2, with 11 bases fitting TRBD2. CDR1 is SNHLY, CDR2 FYNNEI, per germline. Trimming removed 5 bases from V and 4 bases from J; junction bases left unmatched: 0. The CDR3 length is 14 residues. CDR3 nucleotide sequence: TGTGCCAGCAGTCTAGCGGGAGGCACCGGGGAGCTGTTTTTT. This sequence encodes CASSLAGGTGELFF.

The chain joins TRBV30 to TRBJ2-1; 7 bases are a match to TRBD1. The ends lost 0 bases at V and 10 bases at J; junction bases unmatched: 9. The CDR3 has 14 amino acids. Germline-derived CDR1 and CDR2 are GTSNPN and SVGIG (reference sequence). The CDR3 reads CAWSVLGQIREQFF. CDR3 nucleotide sequence: TGTGCCTGGAGTGTACTGGGACAGATAAGGGAGCAGTTCTTC.

The chain uses TRBV7-2 and TRBJ2-1, with D perhaps matching TRBD2 (5 bases). The CDR3 has 13 residues. Deletions cut 5 bases from V and 5 bases from J, with 10 bases between. Germline values: CDR1 SGHTA, CDR2 FQGNSA. CDR3 sequence reads: CASSNGIHNEQFF. The CDR3 nucleotides are TGTGCCAGCAGCAACGGGATTCACAATGAGCAGTTCTTC.

The chain has TRBV11-3 and TRBJ2-7, with TRBD1 identical over 7 bases. The germline V gene has CDR1 SGHNT and CDR2 YENEEA. There are 13 residues in the CDR3. The J segment lost 1 base and the V segment lost 5 bases, leaving 2 bases of the junction unmatched. The CDR3 loop is CASSPTGSYEQYF. Written as DNA, the CDR3 is TGTGCCAGCAGCCCGACAGGGTCCTACGAGCAGTACTTC.

The chain links TRBV5-4 to TRBJ2-2; tentative D call: TRBD2 (7 bases). Germline CDR1 and CDR2: SGHNT and YYREEE (reference sequence). Trimming left V 5 bases short and J 6 bases short, with 17 bases between. The CDR3 sequence is 15 residues long. The CDR3 DNA reads as TGTGCCAGCAGGGTGTGGGGGGGCGGCTCCGGGGAGCTGTTTTTT. Protein: CASRVWGGGSGELFF.

The CDR3 DNA reads as TGTGCCAGCAGTGAAGCCCACCCAGGTCTCTCTGGAAACACCATATATTTT. This encodes CASSEAHPGLSGNTIYF. The chain recombines TRBV6-1 with TRBJ1-3; D gene ambiguous. V lost 0 bases to trimming and J lost 0 bases, with 12 bases between them. The CDR3 totals 17 residues. Looked up from germline, CDR1 is MNHNS and CDR2 is SASEGT.

V gene TRBV27 combines with J gene TRBJ2-5; D gene uncertain. Germline CDR1 and CDR2: MNHEY and SMNVEV (reference sequence). The CDR3 loop spans 15 amino acids. Between the trimmed V and J ends, which lost 5 bases and 0 bases, there was a span of 13 bases. The DNA for the CDR3 is TGTGCCAGCAGTCCCCTCCCACAGTACCAAGAGACCCAGTACTTC. It translates to CASSPLPQYQETQYF.

The chain is built from TRBV7-9 and TRBJ2-3; TRBD2 agrees at 14 bases. CDR1 is SEHNR, CDR2 FQNEAQ, per germline (reference sequence). Trimming took 5 bases from V and 2 from J; bases not matched to a gene: 9. The CDR3 has 18 amino acids. The DNA for the CDR3 is TGTGCCAGCAGCCAGACCCCGGGACTAGCGGGGGTCACAGATACGCAGTATTTT. Protein product: CASSQTPGLAGVTDTQYF.

The chain couples TRBV28 to TRBJ2-5; 9 nucleotides line up with TRBD1. V trimming: 6 bases; J trimming: 1 base; junction bases outside the gene matches: 6. Germline loops: CDR1 MDHEN, CDR2 SYDVKM. The CDR3 loop spans 15 amino acids. The CDR3 sequence is CASRRPGQGQETQYF. As DNA, the CDR3 is TGTGCCAGCAGGCGCCCGGGACAGGGCCAAGAGACCCAGTACTTC. Full variable domain (missing parts from reference TRBV28 and TRBJ2-5): DVKVTQSSRYLVKRTGEKVFLECVQDMDHENMFWYRQDPGLGLRLIYFSYDVKMKEKGDIPEGYSVSREKKERFSLILESASTNQTSMYLCASRRPGQGQETQYFGPGTRLLVL.

The J gene is TRBJ2-2, the V gene TRBV5-1; 13 bases are a match to TRBD2. Trimming cost V 6 bases and J 6 bases; bases outside gene matches: 20. In germline, CDR1 is SGHRS, CDR2 YFSETQ. The CDR3 covers 20 residues. CDR3 sequence reads: CASTLHHKTSGRPPAGELFF. CDR3 bases: TGCGCCAGCACCCTCCATCATAAGACTAGCGGGAGGCCCCCAGCCGGGGAGCTGTTTTTT. Full variable domain (rest looked up from reference TRBV5-1 and TRBJ2-2): KAGVTQTPRYLIKTRGQQVTLSCSPISGHRSVSWYQQTPGQGLQFLFEYFSETQRNKGNFPGRFSGRQFSNSRSEMNVSTLELGDSALYLCASTLHHKTSGRPPAGELFFGEGSRLTVL.

CDR3 sequence (DNA): TGTGCCAGCAGCCCCGACCCGGAACTAGCGGGAGACTACGAGCAGTACTTC. Amino acid sequence: CASSPDPELAGDYEQYF. J is TRBJ2-7 and V is TRBV5-4; the match to TRBD2 covers 11 bases. The V gene's germline CDR1 is SGHNT and CDR2 YYREEE (reference sequence). The CDR3 runs to 17 residues. The trim removed 4 bases at V and 3 bases at J, leaving 12 bases unmatched. Looking up the rest from reference TRBV5-4 and TRBJ2-7 gives the full variable domain: ETGVTQSPTHLIKTRGQQVTLRCSSQSGHNTVSWYQQALGQGPQFIFQYYREEENGRGNFPPRFSGLQFPNYSSELNVNALELDDSALYLCASSPDPELAGDYEQYFGPGTRLTVT.

This chain's CDR3 is CATSRPVGQLKLEQFF. DNA for the CDR3: TGTGCCACCAGCAGACCCGTAGGACAGCTGAAACTTGAGCAGTTCTTC. V is TRBV15 and J is TRBJ2-1; maybe TRBD1 (6 bases). The CDR3 sequence is 16 residues long. V was clipped by 2 bases and J by 9 bases, with 20 bases between them. Germline V CDR1 and CDR2: LNHNV, YYDKDF (reference sequence).

This sequence joins TRBV24-1 and TRBJ2-1; 7 bases are shared with TRBD1. The CDR3 extends over 16 amino acids. V was pared by 7 bases and J by 5 bases, with 13 bases of the junction left unmatched. Germline V gene data show CDR1 as KGHDR and CDR2 as SFDVKD. The CDR3 reads CATSGTDLPPHNEQFF. CDR3 in DNA: TGTGCCACCAGCGGGACAGACCTCCCGCCCCACAATGAGCAGTTCTTC.

The chain recombines TRBV5-1 with TRBJ2-7; 8 nucleotides align to TRBD2. The V and J ends lost 0 bases and 3 bases, in that order; junction bases with no gene match: 5. Germline CDR1 and CDR2: SGHRS and YFSETQ. This CDR3 contains 15 residues. CDR3 sequence (DNA): TGCGCCAGCAGCTTGGGAGCGGGAGTGGGCTACGAGCAGTACTTC. Amino acids: CASSLGAGVGYEQYF.